A selection of T cell receptor beta chains follows, all from one sample in a study of blood T cells in healthy people across ages. Using its own MiXCR run on the 5' RACE reads, TCRdb lists one record per CDR3 protein. The profile shows more than 800,000 distinct CDR3 sequences, 40% to 45% of them singletons. The specimen sequenced was blood. The receptors were sampled from a woman in her fifties or sixties in good health. Each CDR3 is given with its conserved first and last residue. The order of the fields is clone size, J gene, V gene, D gene, CDR3 protein, CDR3 DNA. The D gene is left open where the match is weak. Clone size is not always given. Where it is, it says once, few, many or a class for expanded clones.

many	TRBJ2-1	TRBV11-2	TRBD2	CASSPGGRKSYNEQFF	TGTGCCAGCAGCCCCGGCGGGAGGAAGTCCTACAATGAGCAGTTCTTC
NA	TRBJ2-1	TRBV4-1	NA	CASSPTRLGDNEQFF	TGCGCCAGCAGCCCGACCAGACTTGGAGACAATGAGCAGTTCTTC
few	TRBJ2-3	TRBV18	TRBD2	CASSPPSQRDTDTQYF	TGTGCCAGCTCACCACCCTCCCAGCGGGACACAGATACGCAGTATTTT
few	TRBJ2-7	TRBV20-1	NA	CSARAAPSEQYF	TGCAGTGCTAGGGCTGCCCCAAGTGAGCAGTACTTC
few	TRBJ2-3	TRBV7-9	NA	CASSLGAPPLDTQYF	TGTGCCAGCAGCTTAGGCGCCCCGCCGCTGGATACGCAGTATTTT
NA	TRBJ2-1	TRBV29-1	NA	CSVEVRGPGSEQFF	TGCAGCGTTGAAGTCCGGGGACCCGGAAGTGAGCAGTTCTTC
few	TRBJ2-1	TRBV20-1	TRBD2	CSASGYELAGDNEQFF	TGCAGTGCTAGTGGGTACGAACTAGCGGGAGACAATGAGCAGTTCTTC
NA	TRBJ2-7	TRBV6-2/TRBV6-3	TRBD2	CASRRAGGPSYEQYF	TGTGCCAGCAGGCGAGCGGGAGGCCCCTCCTACGAGCAGTACTTC
NA	TRBJ2-1	TRBV13	TRBD2	CASSLPGRAGGINEQFF	TGTGCCAGCAGCTTACCTGGACGAGCGGGAGGGATCAATGAGCAGTTCTTC
NA	TRBJ2-1	TRBV20-1	NA	CSARGLDVNEQFF	TGCAGTGCTAGAGGACTAGACGTCAATGAGCAGTTCTTC
few	TRBJ2-7	TRBV7-9	TRBD1	CASSLGRQGGYEQYF	TGTGCCAGCAGCTTAGGGCGACAGGGGGGCTACGAGCAGTACTTC
NA	TRBJ1-5	TRBV15	NA	CATSRDSTGRQPQHF	TGTGCCACCAGCAGAGATTCAACGGGCCGGCAGCCCCAGCATTTT
NA	TRBJ2-1	TRBV2	NA	CATKSGKTPYNEQFF	TGTGCCACCAAAAGCGGAAAGACCCCCTACAATGAGCAGTTCTTC
NA	TRBJ2-7	TRBV6-1	NA	CASSWTVSSYEQYF	TGTGCCAGCAGTTGGACTGTCAGCTCCTACGAGCAGTACTTC